These 28 T cell receptor beta chains were sequenced from one sample in a study of T cells in Graves' hyperthyroidism and ophthalmopathy. TCR beta CDR3 regions were amplified from RNA. The study used the HTBI primer set for a first-round RT-PCR of the TCR CDR3. TCRdb re-called the multiplex PCR reads with MiXCR, one entry per CDR3 protein. This table holds fewer than 400,000 distinct CDR3 sequences, approximately 25% found once. Sequencing used blood. These receptors were obtained from a man in his fifties with Graves' hyperthyroidism.

A few counts support this clonotype. This chain connects TRBV12-5 to TRBJ1-2; TRBD1 matches 8 bases. The CDR3 is 13 residues long. V lost 7 bases, J lost 4 bases, and 5 bases stayed unmatched. Per germline, CDR1 LGHNT and CDR2 FRNRAP. The CDR3 nucleotides read TGTGCTAGTGCCCGGGACAGGCTCTATGGCTACACCTTC. This sequence encodes CASARDRLYGYTF.

With respect to this clonotype: Since no conserved phenylalanine or tryptophan closes the CDR3, a read error is the likely cause. The gene calls are TRBV28 and TRBJ2-5, with 12 bases identical to TRBD2. With V trimmed by 6 bases and J by 1 base, 3 bases remained unmatched. CDR1 and CDR2 (germline): MDHEN, SYDVKM. There are 15 residues in the CDR3. CDR3 residues: CASSRTSGIQETQYL. CDR3 bases: TGTGCCAGCAGCCGGACTAGCGGGATCCAAGAGACCCAGTACCTC.

This clonotype was seen only a few times. This chain joins TRBV7-6 and TRBJ2-1; 8 bases line up with TRBD1. Germline V gives CDR1 SGHVS, CDR2 FNYEAQ. This CDR3 has 15 amino acids. With V trimmed by 4 bases and J by 4 bases, 6 bases remained unmatched. CDR3 sequence reads: CASSSRDRPYNEQFF. CDR3 coding DNA: TGTGCCAGCAGCTCCCGGGACAGGCCTTACAATGAGCAGTTCTTC.

The chain carries TRBV4-2 and TRBJ2-1; 10 nucleotides line up with TRBD2. Trimming cost V 2 bases and J 0 bases; bases outside gene matches: 4. This CDR3 is 17 amino acids long. Germline CDR1 and CDR2: LGHNA and YNFKEQ. CDR3 bases: TGTGCCAGCAGCCAACTCACTAGCGGGGACTCCTACAATGAGCAGTTCTTC. Translating it yields CASSQLTSGDSYNEQFF.

This clonotype was seen a handful of times. This chain connects TRBV12-3 or TRBV12-4 to TRBJ2-7; 7 bases align to TRBD1. V lost 4 bases, J lost 9 bases, and 9 bases stayed unmatched. This CDR3 spans 13 amino acids. CDR3 nucleotides: TGTGCCAGCAGTTCCGAGACAGGGATCGGGCAGTACTTC. This sequence encodes CASSSETGIGQYF.

This clonotype has at least ten counts. The chain employs TRBV7-2 and TRBJ2-7; D uncertain. V was shortened by 1 base and J by 3 bases, with 4 bases between the two germline ends. Germline V gives CDR1 SGHTA, CDR2 FQGNSA. There are 12 residues in the CDR3. The DNA of the CDR3 is TGTGCCAGCAGCTTAGTAATCTACGAGCAGTACTTC. Translated, it gives CASSLVIYEQYF.

The chain joins TRBV6-1 to TRBJ1-1; TRBD1 matches at 11 bases. Germline V gene lookup returns CDR1 MNHNS and CDR2 SASEGT. The CDR3 is made up of 15 amino acids. V gave up 5 bases and J gave up 4 bases; unmatched junction bases: 6. The DNA of the CDR3 is TGTGCCAGCAGTTCCCGGACAGGGGGCGGCACTGAAGCTTTCTTT. Translation: CASSSRTGGGTEAFF.

The sample holds a few counts of this clonotype. This chain links TRBV20-1 with TRBJ2-3; 8 bases line up with TRBD2. Germline V lookup: CDR1 DFQATT, CDR2 SNEGSKA (reference sequence). The CDR3 spans 16 residues. Trimming at V came to 4 bases and at J to 2 bases, leaving 11 bases not matched to a gene. DNA of the CDR3: TGCAGTGCTACCGGGTGGCGGGAGGAATTCACAGATACGCAGTATTTT. Protein product: CSATGWREEFTDTQYF.

This clonotype has a handful of counts. The chain joins TRBV28 to TRBJ1-5; tentatively, D is TRBD1 (5 bases). The CDR3 totals 17 residues. V was pared by 7 bases and J by 1 base, with 20 bases between. CDR1 is MDHEN and CDR2 is SYDVKM in the germline V gene. The CDR3 sequence: CASTLFAARESNQPQHF. For the CDR3, the DNA is TGTGCCAGCACCCTCTTCGCGGCCAGGGAGAGCAATCAGCCCCAGCATTTT. The full variable domain, in which reference TRBV28 and TRBJ1-5 provide the parts outside the CDR3, is DVKVTQSSRYLVKRTGEKVFLECVQDMDHENMFWYRQDPGLGLRLIYFSYDVKMKEKGDIPEGYSVSREKKERFSLILESASTNQTSMYLCASTLFAARESNQPQHFGDGTRLSIL.

This clonotype was seen ten or more times. The gene calls are TRBV29-1 and TRBJ2-7; TRBD1 agrees at 11 bases. J lost 6 bases, V lost 5 bases, and 12 bases had no gene match. Germline V gene data show CDR1 as SQVTM and CDR2 as ANQGSEA. The length of the CDR3 is 15 residues. The CDR3 sequence: CSVMLDRGQTSEQYF. CDR3 nucleotides: TGCAGCGTTATGCTGGACAGGGGGCAAACGAGCGAGCAGTACTTC.

V gene TRBV12-5 combines with J gene TRBJ2-4; D possibly corresponds to TRBD1 (6 bases). The CDR3 spans 18 residues. V was pared by 1 base and J by 2 bases, with 18 bases between. Per the germline V gene, CDR1 is LGHNT and CDR2 is FRNRAP. CDR3 coding DNA: TGTGCTAGTGGTTTGGCAATTCAAACCGGGACAACCAAAAACATTCAGTACTTC. This encodes CASGLAIQTGTTKNIQYF.

This clonotype turned up a few times. In this CDR3 the conserved last residue, phenylalanine or tryptophan, is missing, so a read error is likely. This rearrangement joins TRBV19 to TRBJ1-5; 11 nucleotides agree with TRBD1. The germline V gene has CDR1 LNHDA and CDR2 SQIVND (reference sequence). CDR3 length: 16 amino acids. J lost 3 bases, V lost 3 bases, and 4 bases had no gene match. CDR3 sequence reads: CASSMGTGGSNQPQHL. The CDR3, as DNA: TGTGCCAGTAGTATGGGGACAGGGGGGTCCAATCAGCCCCAGCATCTT.

This clonotype showed up many times. The rearrangement joins TRBV7-2 to TRBJ2-5, with a weak D call TRBD2 (6 bases). This CDR3 region has 16 residues. Germline V lookup: CDR1 SGHTA, CDR2 FQGNSA. Trimming shortened V by 2 bases and J by 2 bases, and 15 bases separated the two germline ends. DNA of the CDR3: TGTGCCAGCAGCTTATCCGCGGGGACCCTACAAGAGACCCAGTACTTC. Translation: CASSLSAGTLQETQYF.

Only a few counts were recorded for this clonotype. CDR3 loop: CASSLDLTGELFF. CDR3 nucleotides: TGTGCCAGCAGTCTAGACCTCACCGGGGAGCTGTTTTTT. V is TRBV28 and J is TRBJ2-2; D is uncertain. V lost 5 bases to trimming and J lost 4 bases, with 8 bases between them. The CDR3 is 13 amino acids. The germline gives CDR1 MDHEN, CDR2 SYDVKM.

J is TRBJ1-6 and V is TRBV6-1, with D hard to call. With 5 bases removed from V and 0 bases from J, the gap between germline ends came to 14 bases. CDR1 MNHNS and CDR2 SASEGT come from the germline V gene. The CDR3 consists of 17 residues. CDR3 bases: TGTGCCAGCAGTCCAGACCCTGCGAGCTCCTATAATTCACCCCTCCACTTT. Protein sequence: CASSPDPASSYNSPLHF.

This chain connects TRBV7-8 to TRBJ2-1, with D unclear. CDR3 length: 13 residues. The V gene's germline CDR1 is SGHVS and CDR2 FQNEAQ. V lost 4 bases and J lost 8, with 12 bases in between. CDR3 nucleotides: TGTGCCAGCAGCTCCCCGAAACGGGATGAGCAGTTCTTC. This gives the protein CASSSPKRDEQFF.

With regard to this clonotype: A read error may be the cause here, since a much bigger clone is one base away. The chain has TRBV2 and TRBJ2-7; D uncertain. CDR3 length: 13 amino acids. Germline V gene lookup returns CDR1 SNHLY and CDR2 FYNNEI. The CDR3 coding sequence is TGTGCCAGCAATGAAATATCGTCCTACGAGCAGTACTTC. Translating it yields CASNEISSYEQYF. Drawing the rest from reference TRBV2 and TRBJ2-7, the complete variable domain is EPEVTQTPSHQVTQMGQEVILRCVPISNHLYFYWYRQILGQKVEFLVSFYNNEISEKSEIFDDQFSVERPDGSNFTLKIRSTKLEDSAMYFCASNEISSYEQYFGPGTRLTVT.

J is TRBJ2-5 and V is TRBV11-2, with D perhaps TRBD2 (5 bases). The CDR3 length is 14 residues. V was pared by 5 bases and J by 5 bases, with 15 bases between. Germline CDR1 is SGHAT and CDR2 is FQNNGV. The CDR3 coding sequence is TGTGCCAGCAGCCAGGAGACCCGCGGGGAGACCCAGTACTTC. This translates into CASSQETRGETQYF.

The gene calls are TRBV11-3 and TRBJ1-1, with D perhaps matching TRBD1 (5 bases). Germline loops: CDR1 SGHNT, CDR2 YENEEA. V was pared by 5 bases and J by 0 bases, with 13 bases between. The CDR3 is 15 amino acids. This CDR3 is CASSTRTKMNTEAFF. In nucleotides, the CDR3 is TGTGCCAGCAGCACCAGGACAAAAATGAACACTGAAGCTTTCTTT.

Regarding this clonotype: The junction departs from germline at one end; a sequencing error may be responsible. Written as DNA, the CDR3 is TGCGGTGCTAGATCCCGGGACAGGAGGTACAATGAGCAGTTCTTC. The encoded protein is CGARSRDRRYNEQFF. The chain combines TRBV20-1 with TRBJ2-1, with 8 bases lining up with TRBD1. The germline V gene has CDR1 DFQATT and CDR2 SNEGSKA (reference sequence). The CDR3 covers 15 residues.

This clonotype was counted only a few times. The rearrangement links TRBV27 to TRBJ1-6, with a possible D match to TRBD1 (5 bases). CDR3 size: 14 residues. Germline V gives CDR1 MNHEY, CDR2 SMNVEV (reference sequence). The germline V and J ends were trimmed by 4 bases and 7 bases, with 11 bases remaining between them. The CDR3 here is CASSSPYRNSPLHF. The CDR3 nucleotides read TGTGCCAGCAGTTCCCCCTACAGGAATTCACCCCTCCACTTT.

CDR3 region: CASSGSSGNTIYF. DNA for the CDR3: TGTGCCAGCAGCGGAAGCTCTGGAAACACCATATATTTT. This chain connects TRBV3-1 to TRBJ1-3; D is unresolved. The CDR3 sequence is 13 residues long. V lost 5 bases and J 0 bases, leaving 5 bases between the germline ends. Germline-derived CDR1 and CDR2 are LGHDT and YNNKEL (reference sequence).

The rearrangement links TRBV10-3 to TRBJ1-2, with D tentatively TRBD1 (6 bases). CDR1 and CDR2 (germline): ENHRY, SYGVKD. V dropped 5 bases and J dropped 3 bases, with 10 bases sitting between them. The CDR3 runs to 13 residues. The CDR3 is CAISKAGDYGYTF. The CDR3 nucleotides are TGTGCCATCAGTAAGGCAGGGGACTATGGCTACACCTTC.

Note on this clonotype: One junction end does not reproduce the germline sequence, and a read error may be involved. This chain connects TRBV12-5 to TRBJ2-3; a possible D gene is TRBD2 (5 bases). The CDR3 length is 14 residues. Germline V lookup: CDR1 LGHNT, CDR2 FRNRAP. The CDR3 coding sequence is TGTGCTAGTGGTTTATCCGGAGGAGAAGATGCGCAGTATTTT. Translating it yields CASGLSGGEDAQYF.

V usage is TRBV11-2 and J usage is TRBJ2-7; 7 bases are shared with TRBD2. Germline lookup yields CDR1 SGHAT and CDR2 FQNNGV. Trimming cost V 4 bases and J 1 base; bases outside gene matches: 7. CDR3 length equals 15 residues. Here the CDR3 DNA reads TGTGCCAGCAGCTATTGGGGGGGGGTGTCCTACGAGCAGTACTTC. It is translated as CASSYWGGVSYEQYF.

For this clonotype: This may be a read error: a much more frequent sequence differs by one nucleotide. The chain carries TRBV5-1 and TRBJ2-7; TRBD1 aligns across 7 bases. The germline V gene encodes CDR1 SGHRS and CDR2 YFSETQ. The CDR3 contains 14 residues. This CDR3 is CASSLGSGGNERYF. DNA of the CDR3: TGCGCCAGCAGCTTGGGTTCAGGGGGAAACGAGCGGTACTTC.

The chain employs TRBV9 and TRBJ2-1; no firm D call. From germline, CDR1 is SGDLS and CDR2 YYNGEE. CDR3 length equals 15 residues. V was cut by 0 bases and J by 8 bases, with 15 bases left in between. The CDR3 spells CASSVVGAGRDEQFF. For the CDR3, the DNA is TGTGCCAGCAGCGTAGTCGGTGCAGGTAGGGATGAGCAGTTCTTC.

There are many counts of this clonotype. V is TRBV7-7 and J is TRBJ2-5; 10 bases match TRBD2. Germline V gene sequence: CDR1 SSHAT, CDR2 FNYEAQ (reference sequence). V lost 1 base, J lost 1 base, and 6 bases stayed unmatched. This CDR3 contains 17 residues. CDR3 loop: CASSLGLAGSIQETQYF. The CDR3 region has the DNA TGTGCCAGCAGCTTAGGACTAGCGGGTAGTATCCAAGAGACCCAGTACTTC.